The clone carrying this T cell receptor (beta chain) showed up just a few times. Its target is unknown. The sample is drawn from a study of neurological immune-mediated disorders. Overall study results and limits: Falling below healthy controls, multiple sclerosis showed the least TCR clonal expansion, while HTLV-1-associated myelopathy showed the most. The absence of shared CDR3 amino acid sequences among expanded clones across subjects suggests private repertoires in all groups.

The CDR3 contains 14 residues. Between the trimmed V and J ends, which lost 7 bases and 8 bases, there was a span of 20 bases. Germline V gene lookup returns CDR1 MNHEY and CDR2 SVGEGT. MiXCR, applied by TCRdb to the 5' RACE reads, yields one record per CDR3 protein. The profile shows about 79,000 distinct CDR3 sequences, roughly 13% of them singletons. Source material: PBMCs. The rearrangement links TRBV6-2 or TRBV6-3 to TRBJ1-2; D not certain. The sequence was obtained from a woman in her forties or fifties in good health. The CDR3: CASILRTPGTGYTF. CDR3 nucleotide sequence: TGTGCCAGCATTTTAAGGACTCCCGGTACAGGCTACACCTTC.